Detailed here is one T cell receptor (beta chain). What it binds is not known. Germline loops: CDR1 MNHNS, CDR2 SASEGT. V was trimmed by 8 bases and J by 7 bases, leaving 12 bases between them. CDR3 length: 12 residues. The data originate from a study of cytomegalovirus exposure and HLA in healthy donors. Findings and limits, study-wide: Reported findings show TCR beta sequences accurately forecast HLA-A and HLA-B alleles in most subjects. Earlier analysis yielded a pattern in which most TCR beta V segments were productive about 90% or about 30% of the time. The authors considered a cluster of highly shared sequence variants likely to be a sequencing artifact.

The PCR was carried out with 60 Vbeta primers and 13 Jbeta primers. The repertoire was sequenced with immunoSEQ multiplex PCR; TCRdb's copy has only in-frame clones and lacks some. The data hold more than 80,000 clones, with around 75% observed a single time. The V call is TRBV6-1, the J call TRBJ1-5, with D hard to call. The source of this sequence is a female donor in good health and CMV-seronegative. Sequenced sample: PBMCs. The CDR3 spells CASGLYWQPQHF. CDR3 nucleotide sequence: TGTGCCAGCGGTTTATACTGGCAGCCCCAGCATTTT.